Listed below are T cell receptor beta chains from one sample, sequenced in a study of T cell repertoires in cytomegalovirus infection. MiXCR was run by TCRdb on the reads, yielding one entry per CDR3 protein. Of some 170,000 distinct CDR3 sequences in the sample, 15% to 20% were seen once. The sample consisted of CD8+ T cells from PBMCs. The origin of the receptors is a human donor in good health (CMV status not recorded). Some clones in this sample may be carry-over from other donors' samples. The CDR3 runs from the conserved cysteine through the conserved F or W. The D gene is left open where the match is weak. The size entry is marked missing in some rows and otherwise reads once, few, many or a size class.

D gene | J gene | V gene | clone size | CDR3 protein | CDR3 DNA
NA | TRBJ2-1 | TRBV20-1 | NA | CSAPPLTGNEQFF | TGCAGTGCCCCGCCATTGACGGGGAATGAGCAGTTCTTC
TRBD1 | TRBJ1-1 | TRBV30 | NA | CASHRTGGRIEAFF | TGTGCCAGCCATCGGACAGGGGGACGAATTGAAGCTTTCTTT
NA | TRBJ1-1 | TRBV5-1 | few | CASSLDAGTEAFF | TGCGCCAGCAGCTTGGACGCAGGGACTGAAGCTTTCTTT
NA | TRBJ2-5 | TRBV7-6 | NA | CASRPQQGSVETQYF | TGTGCCAGCAGACCTCAACAGGGTTCTGTAGAGACCCAGTACTTC
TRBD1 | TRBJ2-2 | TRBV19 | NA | CASSIEGTGWVHRELFF | TGTGCCAGTAGTATAGAGGGGACAGGGTGGGTTCACCGGGAGCTGTTTTTT
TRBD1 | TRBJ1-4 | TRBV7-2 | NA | CASSSDRDHNGQLFF | TGTGCCAGCAGCTCGGACAGGGACCATAATGGGCAACTGTTTTTT
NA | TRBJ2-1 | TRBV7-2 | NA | CVSSPKTGYSYNEQFF | TGTGTCAGCAGCCCAAAGACAGGATACTCCTACAATGAGCAGTTCTTC
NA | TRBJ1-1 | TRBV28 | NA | CASNAGTIRLNTEAFF | TGTGCCAGCAACGCCGGGACAATACGCTTGAACACTGAAGCTTTCTTT
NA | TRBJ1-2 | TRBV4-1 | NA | CASSGGGRVYTF | TGCGCCAGCAGCGGCGGGGGACGGGTCTACACCTTC
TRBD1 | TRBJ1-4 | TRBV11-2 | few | CASSPGDRGDEKLFF | TGTGCCAGCAGCCCCGGGGACAGGGGGGATGAAAAACTGTTTTTT
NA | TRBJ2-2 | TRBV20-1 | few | CSAREQDRGDTGELFF | TGCAGTGCTAGAGAACAAGATAGGGGGGACACCGGGGAGCTGTTTTTT
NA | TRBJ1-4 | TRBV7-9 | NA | CASSLVEEKLFF | TGTGCCAGCAGCTTAGTCGAGGAAAAACTGTTTTTT
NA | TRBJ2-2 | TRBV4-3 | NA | CASSQETVDGELFF | TGCGCCAGCAGCCAAGAGACGGTCGACGGGGAGCTGTTTTTT
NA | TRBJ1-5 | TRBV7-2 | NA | CASSPLGYSNQPQHF | TGTGCCAGCAGCCCGTTGGGTTATAGCAATCAGCCCCAGCATTTT
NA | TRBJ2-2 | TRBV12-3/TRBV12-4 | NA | CASSPTTGELFF | TGTGCCAGCAGTCCGACCACCGGGGAGCTGTTTTTT
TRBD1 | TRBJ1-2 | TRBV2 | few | CASSEEEGALGVNYGYTF | TGTGCCAGCAGTGAAGAGGAGGGGGCACTCGGGGTTAACTATGGCTACACCTTC
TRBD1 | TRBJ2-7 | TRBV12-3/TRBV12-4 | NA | CASSSPGQGSHEQYF | TGTGCCAGCAGTTCGCCGGGACAGGGGTCCCACGAGCAGTACTTC
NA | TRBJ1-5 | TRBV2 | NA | CASNGVDRLNQPQHF | TGTGCCAGCAATGGGGTGGACAGACTTAATCAGCCCCAGCATTTT
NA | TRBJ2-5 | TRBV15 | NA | CATSRDRGPLGTQYF | TGTGCCACCAGCAGAGATCGGGGTCCACTGGGGACCCAGTACTTC
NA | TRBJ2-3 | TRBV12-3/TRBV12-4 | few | CASSFRQRTGQYF | TGTGCCAGCAGTTTCCGACAGAGAACTGGGCAGTATTTT
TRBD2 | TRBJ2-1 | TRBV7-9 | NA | CASSLVRGGRNEQFF | TGTGCCAGCAGCTTAGTCCGGGGGGGCCGGAATGAGCAGTTCTTC
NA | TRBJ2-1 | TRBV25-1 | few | CASEYNEQFF | TGTGCCAGCGAGTACAATGAGCAGTTCTTC
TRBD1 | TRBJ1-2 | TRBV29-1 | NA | CSVETGTSYGYTF | TGCAGCGTTGAGACAGGGACGTCCTATGGCTACACCTTC
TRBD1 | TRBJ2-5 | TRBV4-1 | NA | CASSQQGQGQETQYF | TGCGCCAGCAGCCAGCAAGGACAGGGGCAAGAGACCCAGTACTTC
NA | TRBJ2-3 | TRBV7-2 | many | CASSFPLERASTDTQYF | TGTGCCAGCAGCTTTCCCCTCGAGCGGGCAAGCACAGATACGCAGTATTTT
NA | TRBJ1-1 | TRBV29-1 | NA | CSVEVPRDNRMNTEAFF | TGCAGCGTTGAGGTCCCCAGGGATAATCGCATGAACACTGAAGCTTTCTTT
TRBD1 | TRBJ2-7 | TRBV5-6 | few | CASSQPDREIHEQYF | TGTGCCAGCAGCCAACCGGACAGGGAAATCCACGAGCAGTACTTC
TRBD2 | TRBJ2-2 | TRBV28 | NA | CAGGIGTGELFF | TGTGCGGGGGGGATTGGCACCGGGGAGCTGTTTTTT
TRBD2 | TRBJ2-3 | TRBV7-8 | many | CASSLPGTTHDTQYF | TGTGCCAGCAGCTTGCCCGGGACTACACACGATACGCAGTATTTT
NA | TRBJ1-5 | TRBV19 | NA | CAAQEGNQPQHF | TGTGCCGCACAGGAAGGGAATCAGCCCCAGCATTTT